Listed below are T cell receptor beta chains from one sample, sequenced in a study of T-cell reconstitution after alpha-beta-depleted transplantation in children. TCRdb recomputed calls from the PCR reads with MiXCR, one row per CDR3 protein. Among hundreds of thousands of distinct CDR3 sequences listed, about 12% were seen once. The material sequenced was PBMCs, taken before TCRalphabeta/CD19-depleted stem cell transplant. The receptor source for this set is a girl aged 2-10 years with congenital amegakaryocytic thrombocytopenia, due to receive a stem cell transplant. The conserved cysteine and the conserved F or W are not part of the CDR3 here.

v_gene	j_gene	len	CDR3aa
TRBV9	TRBJ2-4	10	ASSVDGFIQY
TRBV10-3	TRBJ2-7	13	AISVGTSVTYEQY
TRBV7-9	TRBJ2-5	15	ASSTWTSGFTQETQY
TRBV7-2	TRBJ2-3	13	ASSLRGRFTDTQY
TRBV12-3/TRBV12-4	TRBJ2-7	11	ASTQGVSYEQY
TRBV12-3/TRBV12-4	TRBJ2-3	11	ASSRDTGDTQY
TRBV20-1	TRBJ2-1	11	SAKAGGPDEQF
TRBV12-3/TRBV12-4	TRBJ2-5	10	ASTGGRETQY
TRBV27	TRBJ1-1	12	ASHLQGMNTEAF
TRBV11-1	TRBJ2-1	16	ASSLGDSGRVLSDEQF
TRBV12-3/TRBV12-4	TRBJ2-2	13	ASRGTENPTGELF
TRBV6-1	TRBJ2-1	14	ASSRRKQGGYNEQF
TRBV6-5	TRBJ2-1	13	ASSYSAGIRNEQF
TRBV29-1	TRBJ2-3	11	SVGLTGADTQY
TRBV5-1	TRBJ2-2	15	ASSLRGTSRSTGELF
TRBV7-8	TRBJ2-6	15	ASSLTERNSGANVLS
TRBV20-1	TRBJ2-2	14	SARSPLEGASGELF
TRBV20-1	TRBJ2-7	12	SATDRGRTYEQY
TRBV12-3/TRBV12-4	TRBJ1-3	13	ASSPIRSSGNTIY
TRBV5-1	TRBJ2-6	13	ASSLAKPGANVLT
TRBV5-1	TRBJ1-5	13	ASSFSGKEGQPQH
TRBV11-2	TRBJ1-4	15	ASTKDTWGQAHEKLF
TRBV6-5	TRBJ2-4	11	ASSYSPKNIQY
TRBV5-1	TRBJ2-1	12	ASRDWLRNNEQF
TRBV28	TRBJ2-5	11	ASSTAPRETQY
TRBV15	TRBJ1-6	12	ATSPRLVFSPLH
TRBV12-3/TRBV12-4	TRBJ2-7	13	ASSRSGRGTYEQY
TRBV2	TRBJ2-3	11	ASSEQDTDTQY
TRBV12-3/TRBV12-4	TRBJ2-7	12	ASTPSGRASEQY
TRBV9	TRBJ2-3	13	ASSVEQGWADTQY
TRBV12-3/TRBV12-4	TRBJ2-1	15	ASSSTLANAPYNEQF
TRBV10-3	TRBJ2-3	10	AIRPETDTQY
TRBV28	TRBJ2-5	15	ASNFIDHRETGETQY
TRBV7-9	TRBJ2-1	14	ATNVPSGGSYNEQF
TRBV20-1	TRBJ2-7	13	SAGGLAYSSYEQY
TRBV6-5	TRBJ2-7	12	ASSYTGAGNEQY
TRBV7-9	TRBJ2-7	14	ASSLARVRSAYEQY
TRBV29-1	TRBJ2-3	14	SVVSGRATYTDTQY
TRBV12-3/TRBV12-4	TRBJ2-7	13	ASSLLGQGQYEQY
TRBV30	TRBJ2-7	9	AWSVVGEQY
TRBV5-1	TRBJ2-1	12	ASSVSGQGNEQF
TRBV12-3/TRBV12-4	TRBJ2-1	13	ASRLTSGSRNEQF
TRBV5-1	TRBJ1-4	13	ASSLETGGEEKLF
TRBV20-1	TRBJ2-3	13	SAKGGVVRVDTQY
TRBV20-1	TRBJ2-1	11	SAREDFLDEQF
TRBV20-1	TRBJ2-5	12	SARADSLQETQY
TRBV20-1	TRBJ1-2	10	SAQQGDYGYT
TRBV20-1	TRBJ2-3	14	SARSGSPDSTDTQY
TRBV20-1	TRBJ2-1	17	SARGTSGRATPTYNEQF
TRBV20-1	TRBJ2-1	12	SASLRDFYNEQF
TRBV25-1	TRBJ1-1	10	ASRRGNTEAF
TRBV6-1	TRBJ2-5	13	ASSETAQRKETQY
TRBV29-1	TRBJ1-1	12	SVEMGDLNTEAF
TRBV12-3/TRBV12-4	TRBJ2-5	9	ASSLLETQY
TRBV20-1	TRBJ1-4	12	SAYLGATNEKLF
TRBV7-8	TRBJ2-7	12	ASSSWTVSYEQY